The 7 T cell receptor beta chains below all came from one sample that was sequenced in a study of shared clonotypes between healthy human individuals. TCRdb's table, derived via immunoSEQ multiplex PCR, lists solely in-frame clones and lacks some. The sample holds roughly 2,500,000 clones; 93% are singletons and the top ten take 0.35% to 0.45%. The source material was naive CD4+ T cells from PBMCs. The subset is: CD45RA+ positively selected. The receptors shown here come from a man between 18 and 29 years old in good health. Some clones in this sample may be carry-over from other donors' samples.

The chain is built from TRBV4-1 and TRBJ1-1; D is perhaps TRBD1 (5 bases). The CDR3 covers 16 residues. Germline lookup yields CDR1 MGHRA and CDR2 YSYEKL. Trimming removed 4 bases at V and 1 base at J, with 16 bases between. This CDR3 is CASSLDWGGGNTEAFF. The CDR3 bases are TGCGCCAGCAGCCTCGACTGGGGCGGGGGGAACACTGAAGCTTTCTTT.

The genes are TRBV5-4 and TRBJ1-1; D is perhaps TRBD1 (5 bases). The germline V and J ends were trimmed by 0 bases and 6 bases, with 6 bases remaining between them. Per germline, CDR1 SGHNT and CDR2 YYREEE (reference sequence). The CDR3 length is 12 residues. CDR3: CASSLDRSEAFF. The CDR3 DNA sequence: TGTGCCAGCAGCTTGGACAGGTCTGAAGCTTTCTTT.

The chain recombines TRBV4-3 with TRBJ2-1; D may be TRBD1 (5 bases). Deletions cut 2 bases from V and 0 bases from J, with 11 bases between. The germline V gene has CDR1 LGHNA and CDR2 YSLEER. The CDR3 extends over 16 amino acids. CDR3 sequence: CASSQHRSSSYNEQFF. The CDR3 bases are TGCGCCAGCAGCCAACACAGGAGTAGCTCCTACAATGAGCAGTTCTTC.

This clone was seen once. The rearrangement joins TRBV7-3 to TRBJ2-7; the match to TRBD2 covers 8 bases. Germline CDR1 and CDR2: SGHTA and FQGTGA. The CDR3 runs to 18 residues. Losses at the gene ends were 1 base for V and 1 base for J; bases not matched to a gene: 12. The CDR3: CASSLRSGGREGSYEQYF. CDR3 nucleotides: TGTGCCAGCAGCTTAAGGTCCGGGGGTCGGGAGGGTTCCTACGAGCAGTACTTC. Full variable domain (missing parts from reference TRBV7-3 and TRBJ2-7): GAGVSQTPSNKVTEKGKYVELRCDPISGHTALYWYRQSLGQGPEFLIYFQGTGAADDSGLPNDRFFAVRPEGSVSTLKIQRTERGDSAVYLCASSLRSGGREGSYEQYFGPGTRLTVT.

The rearrangement links TRBV28 to TRBJ1-1; possibly TRBD1 for D (5 bases). V was shortened by 5 bases and J by 7 bases, with 20 bases between the two germline ends. Germline CDR1 and CDR2: MDHEN and SYDVKM. The CDR3 runs to 15 residues. Written as DNA, the CDR3 is TGTGCCAGCAGTCCCCGGGACTCCGCCCAGGGTGAAGCTTTCTTT. This codes for CASSPRDSAQGEAFF.

The V call is TRBV7-9, the J call TRBJ1-2; D ambiguous. The V gene's germline CDR1 is SEHNR and CDR2 FQNEAQ (reference sequence). CDR3 length equals 14 residues. The germline V and J ends were trimmed by 2 bases and 2 bases, with 9 bases remaining between them. The CDR3 DNA is TGTGCCAGCAGCTTAAGGGCCGGAAACTATGGCTACACCTTC. Translated: CASSLRAGNYGYTF.

The CDR3 region has the DNA TGCGCCAGCAGGGAACAGGGGGTTGAAAAACTGTTTTTT. Protein: CASREQGVEKLFF. The chain uses TRBV4-1 and TRBJ1-4; TRBD1 matches at 8 bases. Per germline, CDR1 MGHRA and CDR2 YSYEKL. V dropped 6 bases and J dropped 7; count of bases not matched to a gene: 4. This CDR3 has 13 amino acids.